These 2 T cell receptor beta chains came from one sample sequenced in a study of blood T cell repertoires in COVID-19. Repertoires were generated with immunoSEQ multiplex PCR, while TCRdb's copy carries only in-frame clones and drops some. Among more than 35,000 clones, approximately 85% were seen once, and the ten largest hold approximately 9.1%. Sequences were obtained from peripheral blood. The source is a human donor in a cohort sampled during active COVID-19.

As DNA, the CDR3 is TGTGCCAGTAGTCTAAGAGGGAACAGGGGGAGGGACACTGAAGCTTTCTTT. Protein sequence: CASSLRGNRGRDTEAFF. This chain joins TRBV19 and TRBJ1-1; 8 positions agree with TRBD1. Losses at the gene ends were 5 bases for V and 3 bases for J; bases not matched to a gene: 14. The germline gives CDR1 LNHDA, CDR2 SQIVND (reference sequence). The CDR3 runs to 17 residues.

This clone was picked up a small number of times. This sequence joins TRBV4-3 and TRBJ2-5; a weak D match, TRBD2 (5 bases). The CDR3 runs 16 residues. CDR1 and CDR2 (germline): LGHNA, YSLEER. Trimming took off 0 bases at V and 5 bases at J, with 16 bases between the two ends. CDR3 amino acids: CASSQDFVITGETQYF. The CDR3 nucleotides are TGCGCCAGCAGCCAAGATTTCGTCATAACGGGGGAGACCCAGTACTTC.